These 26 T cell receptor beta chains originate from one sample sequenced in a study of post-analysis software for immune sequencing data. Whole-study results and caveats: Five TRBV segments occurring more often in patients than controls included TRBV5-6, TRBV5-1 and TRBV20-1.

Which antigens these TCRs recognize remains unknown. The TCR beta cDNA libraries contained unique molecular identifiers. TCRdb passed the PCR reads through MiXCR, listing each CDR3 protein once. The data contain some 500,000 distinct CDR3 sequences, 40% to 55% of them singletons. The sequencing sample was made of blood. Source of these receptors: a girl aged 10 to 17 with multiple sclerosis.

This sequence joins TRBV27 and TRBJ2-5; possibly TRBD2 for D (6 bases). Germline V gene sequence: CDR1 MNHEY, CDR2 SMNVEV (reference sequence). V dropped 3 bases and J dropped 2 bases, with 13 bases sitting between them. The CDR3 is made up of 15 amino acids. The CDR3 here is CASSFHRDSQETQYF. The CDR3 coding sequence is TGTGCCAGCAGTTTCCACCGGGACTCGCAAGAGACCCAGTACTTC.

V gene TRBV29-1 combines with J gene TRBJ2-5; D not certain. This CDR3 region has 13 residues. The germline V gene encodes CDR1 SQVTM and CDR2 ANQGSEA. Trimming pared 4 bases from V and 11 bases from J, leaving 20 bases between. In nucleotides, the CDR3 is TGCAGCGTTGGCCTACACCTTGGGAATGAGCAGTACTTC. This gives the protein CSVGLHLGNEQYF.

The chain employs TRBV25-1 and TRBJ2-3; D is uncertain. Germline V CDR1 and CDR2: MGHDK, SYGVNS. The V end was cut by 2 bases, the J end by 6 bases, with 15 bases between. The CDR3 is made up of 15 amino acids. The DNA for the CDR3 is TGTGCCAGCAGTGAAGATCACGGATCCGCCGATACGCAGTATTTT. It specifies CASSEDHGSADTQYF.

The V call is TRBV7-3, the J call TRBJ2-1, with D possibly TRBD2 on 5 matching bases. V shed 5 bases and J shed 1 base, with 12 bases lying between them. The CDR3 is made up of 15 amino acids. Looked up from germline, CDR1 is SGHTA and CDR2 is FQGTGA. The CDR3 DNA reads as TGTGCCAGCAGCGCGCATGAGGGTTCCTACAATGAGCAGTTCTTC. Amino acids: CASSAHEGSYNEQFF.

This clonotype has more than one count but fewer than ten. This rearrangement joins TRBV12-3 or TRBV12-4 to TRBJ2-7; 15 bases agree with TRBD2. The CDR3 sequence is 17 residues long. The junction had 8 bases not matched to a gene; V was cut back by 5 bases and J by 3 bases. CDR3 region: CASSHGLAGGMSYEQYF. The CDR3 DNA reads as TGTGCCAGCAGTCATGGACTAGCGGGAGGGATGAGCTACGAGCAGTACTTC.

The rearrangement uses TRBV5-6 and TRBJ1-4; D is unresolved. The CDR3 sequence is 14 residues long. CDR1 and CDR2 from the germline V gene are SGHDT and YYEEEE. V lost 1 base and J lost 5, with 9 bases in between. In nucleotides, the CDR3 is TGTGCCAGCAGCTTGAACGGCCGGAATGAAAAACTGTTTTTT. Amino acids: CASSLNGRNEKLFF.

This clonotype was detected a few times. V is TRBV6-1 and J is TRBJ2-1; 7 bases line up with TRBD1. The CDR3 length is 17 residues. CDR1 MNHNS and CDR2 SASEGT come from the germline V gene. V lost 7 bases to trimming and J lost 7 bases; unmatched junction nucleotides: 19. The CDR3 coding sequence is TGTGCCAGCACACGAACAGGGGTAGCGCCCTTGGGGAATGAGCAGTTCTTC. It is translated as CASTRTGVAPLGNEQFF.

This chain uses TRBV2 with TRBJ2-1; the D is unclear. Trimming removed 2 bases from V and 4 bases from J, with 6 bases in between. This CDR3 contains 13 residues. Germline loops: CDR1 SNHLY, CDR2 FYNNEI. The CDR3 DNA is TGTGCCAGCAGTGAATATCAGTACAATGAGCAGTTCTTC. This codes for CASSEYQYNEQFF. The whole variable domain, remainder taken from reference TRBV2 and TRBJ2-1, is EPEVTQTPSHQVTQMGQEVILRCVPISNHLYFYWYRQILGQKVEFLVSFYNNEISEKSEIFDDQFSVERPDGSNFTLKIRSTKLEDSAMYFCASSEYQYNEQFFGPGTRLTVL.

This clonotype has a handful of counts. The V gene is TRBV2, the J gene TRBJ2-5; weak D call: TRBD1 (6 bases). CDR3 length equals 12 residues. The V end was cut by 5 bases, the J end by 3 bases, with 7 bases between. From germline, CDR1 is SNHLY and CDR2 FYNNEI. The CDR3: CASSRTEETQYF. For the CDR3, the DNA is TGTGCCAGCAGTCGGACAGAAGAGACCCAGTACTTC.

V gene TRBV7-9 combines with J gene TRBJ1-3; D is possibly TRBD1 (5 bases). The CDR3 runs 18 residues. Germline-derived CDR1 and CDR2 are SEHNR and FQNEAQ (reference sequence). V lost 1 base to trimming and J lost 4 bases, with 20 bases between them. Here the CDR3 DNA reads TGTGCCAGCAGCTTAGACGGCGGGACCACGGCGGCGGGAAACACCATATATTTT. It specifies CASSLDGGTTAAGNTIYF.

The chain couples TRBV9 to TRBJ2-7; D is perhaps TRBD1 (5 bases). This CDR3 has 14 residues. Trimming removed 3 bases at V and 2 bases at J, with 12 bases between. Germline CDR1 is SGDLS and CDR2 is YYNGEE. The CDR3: CASSETDSPYEQYF. The DNA of the CDR3 is TGTGCCAGCAGCGAAACCGACAGTCCCTACGAGCAGTACTTC.

The DNA for the CDR3 is TGTGCCAGCAGTCCCGGGACAGGGGGCGAAGAGACCCAGTACTTC. Translating gives CASSPGTGGEETQYF. This rearrangement joins TRBV6-5 to TRBJ2-5; 12 positions match TRBD1. CDR3 length equals 15 residues. Germline CDR1 MNHEY, CDR2 SVGAGI. The V gene end was trimmed by 5 bases and the J gene end by 3 bases; junction bases not matched to a gene: 4.

CDR3 in amino acids: CASSLPPRQRLSSYEQYF. In DNA form, the CDR3 reads TGCGCCAGCAGCTTGCCCCCGAGACAGAGACTTTCCTCCTACGAGCAGTACTTC. This rearrangement joins TRBV5-1 to TRBJ2-7; D might be TRBD1 (5 bases). Per germline, CDR1 SGHRS and CDR2 YFSETQ. The V end lost 1 base, the J end lost 0 bases, and 20 bases lay between the germline ends. This CDR3 comprises 18 residues.

This clonotype has just a few counts. The genes are TRBV2 and TRBJ2-1, with 13 bases lining up with TRBD2. V dropped 6 bases and J dropped 0; count of bases not matched to a gene: 5. The CDR3 spans 17 residues. Germline lookup yields CDR1 SNHLY and CDR2 FYNNEI. In DNA, the CDR3 is TGTGCCAGCAGAAGGACTAGCGGGGGTAGCTCCTACAATGAGCAGTTCTTC. Its protein product is CASRRTSGGSSYNEQFF.

V and J are TRBV5-1 and TRBJ2-1; tentatively, D is TRBD1 (6 bases). Germline values: CDR1 SGHRS, CDR2 YFSETQ. Trimming stripped 7 bases from V and 1 base from J, with 9 bases between. This CDR3 is 13 amino acids long. Here the CDR3 DNA reads TGCGCCAGCGAGGACAGTTCCTACAATGAGCAGTTCTTC. Protein: CASEDSSYNEQFF.

The sample holds a few counts of this clonotype. This chain uses TRBV7-6 with TRBJ1-2; TRBD1 is a possible D gene (5 bases). This CDR3 has 13 amino acids. Trimming took 6 bases from V and 5 from J, leaving 13 bases between them. Per germline, CDR1 SGHVS and CDR2 FNYEAQ. This CDR3 reads CASSPEGTYGYTF. The CDR3 nucleotides read TGTGCCAGCAGTCCGGAGGGGACTTATGGCTACACCTTC.

This clonotype was detected a few times. The gene calls are TRBV4-1 and TRBJ2-7; D remains unclear. Germline CDR1 MGHRA, CDR2 YSYEKL. The CDR3 has 13 amino acids. The ends were cut back, 3 bases at V and 6 bases at J, with 12 bases in the middle. For the CDR3, the DNA is TGCGCCAGCAGCCACCCGGATCGGCGCGAGCAGTACTTC. It is translated as CASSHPDRREQYF.

On this clonotype itself: At one end the junction does not follow the germline gene, possibly because of a read error. V usage is TRBV3-1 and J usage is TRBJ2-5; 13 bases are a match to TRBD2. The assigned J gene may be wrong: the sequence end matches TRBJ2-7 better. This CDR3 is built from 16 residues. Germline CDR1 and CDR2: LGHDT and YNNKEL (reference sequence). The CDR3 nucleotides are TGCGCCAGCACCAAACGGACTAGCGGGAGTGCATACGAGCAGTACTTC. The encoded protein is CASTKRTSGSAYEQYF.

The chain recombines TRBV7-9 with TRBJ2-4; tentative D call: TRBD2 (7 bases). V was clipped by 6 bases and J by 8 bases, with 20 bases between them. This CDR3 comprises 15 residues. Germline values: CDR1 SEHNR, CDR2 FQNEAQ (reference sequence). The chain's CDR3 is CASRSSGGPRDIQYF. The CDR3 DNA sequence: TGTGCCAGCAGGAGCTCGGGGGGCCCTCGGGACATTCAGTACTTC.

V usage is TRBV5-8 and J usage is TRBJ2-5; no firm D call. Germline lookup yields CDR1 SGHTS and CDR2 YDEGEE. V lost 3 bases and J lost 4, with 19 bases in between. The CDR3 loop spans 16 amino acids. CDR3: CASSSRNRASRETQYF. CDR3 coding DNA: TGTGCCAGCAGCTCTCGTAACAGAGCCTCCCGAGAGACCCAGTACTTC.

This clonotype was observed a handful of times. V gene TRBV29-1 combines with J gene TRBJ2-7; 8 bases map to TRBD1. The CDR3 is 13 residues long. V dropped 5 bases and J dropped 6; count of bases not matched to a gene: 9. The V gene's germline CDR1 is SQVTM and CDR2 ANQGSEA. CDR3 in DNA: TGCAGCGTTCTGTCCGGACAGGGATCCGAGCAGTACTTC. It encodes CSVLSGQGSEQYF.

This chain links TRBV7-9 with TRBJ2-5; perhaps TRBD1 as D (6 bases). The DNA end lines up better with TRBJ2-7; the J call may be wrong. CDR3 length: 16 amino acids. The V gene's germline CDR1 is SEHNR and CDR2 FQNEAQ (reference sequence). CDR3 DNA: TGTGCCAGCAGCTTAGATCCCCAGGGGACAAAAGGCGAGCAGTACTTC. Translated: CASSLDPQGTKGEQYF.

This clonotype occurred a few times. At one boundary the junction diverges from the germline segment, which might be a read error. The rearrangement joins TRBV7-2 to TRBJ1-1, with 7 bases aligning to TRBD1. The CDR3 runs to 17 residues. The V gene's germline CDR1 is SGHTA and CDR2 FQGNSA. CDR3 in amino acids: CASSLGLRDRTGSRAFF. DNA for the CDR3: TGTGCCAGTAGCTTAGGTTTGAGGGACAGAACGGGATCACGAGCTTTCTTT.

Only one count was recorded for this clonotype. The chain couples TRBV20-1 to TRBJ2-3, with 10 bases lining up with TRBD2. With 0 bases clipped from V and 2 bases from J, the junction kept 5 bases outside the gene matches. From germline, CDR1 is DFQATT and CDR2 SNEGSKA (reference sequence). This CDR3 is built from 16 residues. CDR3 coding DNA: TGCAGTGCTAGAGACATTCTAGCGGGGGACACAGATACGCAGTATTTT. It translates to CSARDILAGDTDTQYF.

The genes are TRBV29-1 and TRBJ1-3, with unresolved D. CDR3 length: 14 amino acids. Germline CDR1 and CDR2: SQVTM and ANQGSEA. V dropped 4 bases and J dropped 0 bases, with 10 bases sitting between them. CDR3 sequence (DNA): TGCAGCGTTGTTGGCGGATTCTCTGGAAACACCATATATTTT. The encoded protein is CSVVGGFSGNTIYF.

In this sample, this clonotype turned up a few times. This rearrangement joins TRBV7-3 to TRBJ2-1, with a weak D call TRBD2 (5 bases). Trimming took 0 bases from V and 8 from J, leaving 8 bases between them. Germline CDR1 reads SGHTA; CDR2 reads FQGTGA. The CDR3 loop spans 13 amino acids. In nucleotides, the CDR3 is TGTGCCAGCAGCTTAACGATGCGGGATGAGCAGTTCTTC. This encodes CASSLTMRDEQFF.